This T cell receptor beta chain came from a study of blood T cell repertoires in COVID-19. About the study: The cDNA or gDNA used as material had been derived from T cells, B-cell-depleted T cells, or PBMCs.

The CDR3 is 16 amino acids. Germline CDR1 reads LGHDT; CDR2 reads YNNKEL (reference sequence). V dropped 1 base and J dropped 0 bases, with 11 bases sitting between them. Method: immunoSEQ multiplex PCR; TCRdb's copy keeps in-frame clones and lacks some. Of 200,000 or so clones in the sample, about 87% were seen once. Living in 20 to 30 US areas, the participants were between roughly 18 and 90 years of age. The TCR originated in a woman in her thirties who had recovered from COVID-19. The J gene is TRBJ2-3, the V gene TRBV3-1 (or the pseudogene TRBV3-2); D not certain. Sequencing was done on a sample of PBMCs or T cells enriched from blood (not recorded which). DNA for the CDR3: TGTGCCAGCAGCCAAGGGGCAGTCACTAGCACAGATACGCAGTATTTT. Translation: CASSQGAVTSTDTQYF.